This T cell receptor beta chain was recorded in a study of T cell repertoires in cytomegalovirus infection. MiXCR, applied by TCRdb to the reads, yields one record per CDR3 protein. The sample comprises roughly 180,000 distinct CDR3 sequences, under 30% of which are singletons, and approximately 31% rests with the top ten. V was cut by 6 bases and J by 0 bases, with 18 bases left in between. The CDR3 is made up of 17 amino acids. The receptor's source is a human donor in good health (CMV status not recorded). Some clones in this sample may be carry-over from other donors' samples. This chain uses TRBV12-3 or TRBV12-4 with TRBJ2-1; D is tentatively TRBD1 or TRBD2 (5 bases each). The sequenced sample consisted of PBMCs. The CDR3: CASSSSGSLGSYNEQFF. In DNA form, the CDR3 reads TGTGCCAGCAGCTCCTCAGGGAGTCTGGGCTCCTACAATGAGCAGTTCTTC.